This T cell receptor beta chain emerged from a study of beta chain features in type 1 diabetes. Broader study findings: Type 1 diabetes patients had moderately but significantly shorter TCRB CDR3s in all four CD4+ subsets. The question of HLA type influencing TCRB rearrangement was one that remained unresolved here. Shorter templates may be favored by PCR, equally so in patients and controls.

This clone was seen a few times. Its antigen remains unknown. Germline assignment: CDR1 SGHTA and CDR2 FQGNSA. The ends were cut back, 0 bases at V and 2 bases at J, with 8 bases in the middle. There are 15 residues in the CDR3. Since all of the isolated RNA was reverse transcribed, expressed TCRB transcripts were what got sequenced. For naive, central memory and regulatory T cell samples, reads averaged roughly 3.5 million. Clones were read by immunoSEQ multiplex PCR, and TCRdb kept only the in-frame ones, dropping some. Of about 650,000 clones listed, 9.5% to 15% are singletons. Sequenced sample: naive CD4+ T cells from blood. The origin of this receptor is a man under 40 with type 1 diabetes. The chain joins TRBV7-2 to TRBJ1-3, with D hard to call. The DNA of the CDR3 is TGTGCCAGCAGCTTAGCCTATCAGGCTGGAAACACCATATATTTT. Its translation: CASSLAYQAGNTIYF.